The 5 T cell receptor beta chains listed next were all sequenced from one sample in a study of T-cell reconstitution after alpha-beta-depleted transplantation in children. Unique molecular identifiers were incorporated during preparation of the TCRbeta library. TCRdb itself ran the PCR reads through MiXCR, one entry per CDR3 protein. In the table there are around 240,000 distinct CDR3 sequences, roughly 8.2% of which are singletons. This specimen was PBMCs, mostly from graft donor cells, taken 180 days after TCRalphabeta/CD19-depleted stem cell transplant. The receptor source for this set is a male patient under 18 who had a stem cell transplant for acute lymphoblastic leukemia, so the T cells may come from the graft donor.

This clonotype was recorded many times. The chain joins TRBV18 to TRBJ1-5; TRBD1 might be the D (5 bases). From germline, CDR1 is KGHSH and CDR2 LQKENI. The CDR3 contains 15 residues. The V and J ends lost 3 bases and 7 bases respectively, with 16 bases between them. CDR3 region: CASSPLGGKGQPQHF. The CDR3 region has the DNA TGTGCCAGCTCACCCCTGGGGGGGAAGGGACAGCCCCAGCATTTT.

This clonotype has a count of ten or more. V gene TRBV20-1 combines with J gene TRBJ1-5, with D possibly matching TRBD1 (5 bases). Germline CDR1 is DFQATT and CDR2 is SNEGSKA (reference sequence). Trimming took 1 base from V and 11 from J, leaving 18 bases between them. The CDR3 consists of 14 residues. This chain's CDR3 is CSARGTPAQSAQHF. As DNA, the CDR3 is TGCAGTGCTAGAGGGACACCGGCGCAATCAGCCCAGCATTTT.

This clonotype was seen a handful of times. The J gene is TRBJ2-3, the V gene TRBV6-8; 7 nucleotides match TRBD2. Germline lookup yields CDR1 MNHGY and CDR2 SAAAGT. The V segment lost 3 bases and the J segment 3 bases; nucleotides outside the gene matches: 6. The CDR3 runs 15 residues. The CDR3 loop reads CASSYGPGGTDTQYF. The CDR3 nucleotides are TGTGCCAGCAGTTATGGGCCCGGGGGGACAGATACGCAGTATTTT.

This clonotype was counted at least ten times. The CDR3 region has the DNA TGCAGTGCTCCGGACAGGATCGGCTCTGGAAACACCATATATTTT. Its protein is CSAPDRIGSGNTIYF. This rearrangement joins TRBV20-1 to TRBJ1-3; 7 bases agree with TRBD1. Germline values: CDR1 DFQATT, CDR2 SNEGSKA (reference sequence). The CDR3 covers 15 residues. The ends lost 5 bases at V and 0 bases at J; junction bases unmatched: 7.

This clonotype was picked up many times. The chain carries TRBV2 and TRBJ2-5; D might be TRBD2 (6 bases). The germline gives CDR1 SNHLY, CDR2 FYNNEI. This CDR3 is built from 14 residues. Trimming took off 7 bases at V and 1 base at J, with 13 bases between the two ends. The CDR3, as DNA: TGTGCCAGCAAAGTAGTGGGGGGCCAAGAGACCCAGTACTTC. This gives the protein CASKVVGGQETQYF.